This TCR beta chain was recovered during a study of human T cells and chemical hapten exposure (dated by TCRdb to the early 2020s). Describing the broader study: For sensitization, 2% DPC in acetone was applied to a roughly 2 cm by roughly 2 cm area of upper inner arm skin. Patch testing was done on the upper back using Finn chambers containing 0.01% DPC, and results were scored after 6 days according to International Contact Dermatitis Research Group standards. This study followed changes in the peripheral blood TCR repertoire in vivo during primary and secondary sensitization of alopecia patients to the hapten diphenylcyclopropenone (DPC). Blood samples were taken from patients before sensitization (week 0) and at 2, 6 and about 24 weeks after DPC sensitization. Blood for TCR sequencing was provided by twenty-nine alopecia patients at one to four time points (pre-sensitization, 2, 6 and 24 weeks). Patients additionally received weekly therapeutic DPC doses to the scalp throughout the approximately 25-week study period. Alopecia areata with under or over 50% scalp involvement, alopecia totalis and alopecia universalis were represented in the patient cohort, which was mostly female. Libraries were pooled for sequencing, and per-sample TCR yields varied mainly because of small differences in library volumes within the pool.

The intended sense of this specimen's time point label: patch test 1, 2 weeks after DPC sensitization. Reading the label with the study, this specimen's treatment or condition is: therapeutic diphenylcyclopropenone sensitization with weekly scalp DPC. At each patch-test visit, blood was drawn before the patch test was applied. To be eligible, patients had to be aged 18 to 70, diagnosed with alopecia and judged suitable for DPC therapy, while pregnant patients were excluded. Total RNA was extracted from unfractionated whole blood that had been collected in Tempus Blood RNA tubes. As encoded in the germline V gene, CDR1 is ENHRY while CDR2 is SYGVKD. V lost 2 bases and J lost 3 bases, and the count of bases not matched to a germline gene is 6. The CDR3 sequence holds 16 residues, the cysteine and phenylalanine included. The only DNA kept is the CDR3, 48 bases in frame from the first base. Library prep was done by RACE. Sequencing relied on a NextSeq 500. During library preparation, unique molecular identifiers were attached to individual cDNA molecules so that TCRs could be counted in a quantitative, reproducible way. From each blood RNA sample, both TCR alpha and TCR beta chains were sequenced. From the authors' description of their analysis: A median of roughly 100,000 TCRs per sample was observed, with a range of 23,224 to 690,600. The Decombinator software suite was used to annotate V, J and CDR3 in the TCR reads. For PS versus PT1 abundance plots, all samples were subsampled to the same number of TCRs (28,000). Expanded TCRs were defined as absent before sensitization and observed at least eight times at the 2-week time point. The raw public data were reprocessed by TCRdb itself: fastp quality trimming at Q25, MiXCR clonotype calling, in-frame beta chains only. Rows with a matching CDR3 protein are joined into one entry that keeps the most common DNA and genes. The V and J calls come from TCRdb's annotation, not from the publication. Here the sample has 180,000 or so distinct CDR3 sequences; 14% occur a single time. 1.5% to 2% of the sample is in the top ten clones.

Note on this clonotype: Its recognized antigen is unknown. Base-call qualities are not available, and no considerably larger clone is one nucleotide away.

The investigation overall reported the following: Repeated subsampling changed both the strength of the expansion versus patch-test correlation and the threshold at which the correlation became significant. Significantly more large CDR3 similarity clusters were formed by expanded TCRs than by pre-sensitization or healthy control sets, consistent with antigen-driven responses. All patients had alopecia, a presumed autoimmune disease, so their immune response might differ from that of healthy individuals. DPC sensitization did not change how many TCRs were above 1 in 1000 frequency, and no evidence was found of alterations in global repertoire structure. Patch test score correlated positively with the number of PT1 expanded TCRs, reaching significance at thresholds 8, 16 and 32 but not at 4.

The receptor chain draws on TRBV10-3 and TRBJ2-2, with 7 middle bases fitting TRBD1. This sample comprised whole blood, obtained in connection with sensitization to the hapten diphenylcyclopropenone (DPC). This sequence was found in a woman aged 30 to 39 with alopecia areata. Some clones in this sample may be carry-over from other donors' samples. The DNA sequence is TGTGCCATCAGTGAGCCCGTTACAGGGGACACCGGGGAGCTGTTTTTT. Protein translation: CAISEPVTGDTGELFF.